This T cell receptor (beta chain) was profiled in a study of human T cells and chemical hapten exposure. As for the study in general: The sensitizer, 2% DPC, was used on around 2 cm by around 2 cm of upper inner arm skin. Patients, mostly women, had alopecia areata, alopecia totalis or alopecia universalis. Regarding the study as a whole: Given that the donors had alopecia, their immune response may differ from that seen in healthy people.

This CDR3 has 17 residues. The trim removed 6 bases at V and 9 bases at J, leaving 14 bases unmatched. TCRdb passed the RACE reads through MiXCR, listing each CDR3 protein once. The sample shows 70,000 to 95,000 distinct CDR3 sequences, about 6.6% of them seen only once. At least ten counts were recorded for this clonotype. The antigen remains unidentified. The time point here: patch test 2, 6 weeks after DPC sensitization. Treatment reported: therapeutic diphenylcyclopropenone sensitization with weekly scalp DPC. V gene TRBV12-3 or TRBV12-4 combines with J gene TRBJ2-5; 15 nucleotides match TRBD2. The receptor was derived from a woman aged 25 to 39 with alopecia areata. Some clones in this sample may be carry-over from other donors' samples. The specimen comprised whole blood, sampled in connection with sensitization to the hapten diphenylcyclopropenone (DPC). As DNA, the CDR3 is TGTGCCAGCAGCTCCGGGACTAGCGGGGGGTTGGCGGGGTCCCAGTACTTC. Its protein product is CASSSGTSGGLAGSQYF.